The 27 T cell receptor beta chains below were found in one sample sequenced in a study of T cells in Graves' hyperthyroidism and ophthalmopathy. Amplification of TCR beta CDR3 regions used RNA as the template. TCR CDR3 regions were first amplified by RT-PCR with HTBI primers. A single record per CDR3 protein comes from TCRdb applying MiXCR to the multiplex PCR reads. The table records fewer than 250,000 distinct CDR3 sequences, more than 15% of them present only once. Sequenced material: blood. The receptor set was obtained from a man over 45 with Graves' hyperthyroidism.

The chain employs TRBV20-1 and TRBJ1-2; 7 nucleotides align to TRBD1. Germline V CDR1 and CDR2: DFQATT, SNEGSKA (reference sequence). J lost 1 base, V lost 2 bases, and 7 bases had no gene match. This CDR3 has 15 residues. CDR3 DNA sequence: TGCAGTGCTAGATCCATGACAGGGTATAACTATGGCTACACCTTC. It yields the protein CSARSMTGYNYGYTF.

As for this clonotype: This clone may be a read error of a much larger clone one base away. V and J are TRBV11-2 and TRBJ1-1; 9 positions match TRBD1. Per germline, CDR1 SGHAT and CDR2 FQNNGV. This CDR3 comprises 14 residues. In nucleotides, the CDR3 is TGTGCCAGCAGCTTACAGGGACAGGGCACTGAAGCTCTCTTT. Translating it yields CASSLQGQGTEALF.

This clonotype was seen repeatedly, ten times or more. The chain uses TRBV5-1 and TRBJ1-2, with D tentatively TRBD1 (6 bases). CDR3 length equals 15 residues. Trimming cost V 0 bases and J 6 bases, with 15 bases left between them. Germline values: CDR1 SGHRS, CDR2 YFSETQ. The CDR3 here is CASSLVGGPEHGYTF. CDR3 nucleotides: TGCGCCAGCAGCTTGGTGGGGGGCCCTGAACATGGCTACACCTTC.

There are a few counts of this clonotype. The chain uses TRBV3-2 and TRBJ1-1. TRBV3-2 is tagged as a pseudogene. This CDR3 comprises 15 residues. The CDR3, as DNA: TGTGCCAGCAGCCAAGAGGGCCGGTATTACACTGAAGCTTTCTTT. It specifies CASSQEGRYYTEAFF.

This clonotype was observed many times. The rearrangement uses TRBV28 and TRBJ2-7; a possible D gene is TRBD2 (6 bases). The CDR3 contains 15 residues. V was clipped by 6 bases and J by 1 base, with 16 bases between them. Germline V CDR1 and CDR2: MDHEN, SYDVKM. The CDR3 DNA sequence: TGTGCCAGCAGGGGGGGTGGGACGGAGTCCTACGAGCAGTACTTC. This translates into CASRGGGTESYEQYF.

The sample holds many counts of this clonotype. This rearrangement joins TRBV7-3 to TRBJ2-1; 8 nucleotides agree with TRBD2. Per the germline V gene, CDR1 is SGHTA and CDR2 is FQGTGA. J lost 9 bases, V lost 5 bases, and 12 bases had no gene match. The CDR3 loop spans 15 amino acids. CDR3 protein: CASSRSGTRGSEQFF. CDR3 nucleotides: TGTGCCAGCAGCCGGTCGGGGACTAGGGGGTCTGAGCAGTTCTTC.

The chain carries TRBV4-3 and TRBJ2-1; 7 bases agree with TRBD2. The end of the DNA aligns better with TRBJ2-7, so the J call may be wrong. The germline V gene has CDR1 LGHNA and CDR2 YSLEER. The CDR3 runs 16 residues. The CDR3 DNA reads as TGCGCCAGCAGCCAAGTGGGGGGAGGGCCGCGCAATGAGCAGTACTTC. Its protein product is CASSQVGGGPRNEQYF.

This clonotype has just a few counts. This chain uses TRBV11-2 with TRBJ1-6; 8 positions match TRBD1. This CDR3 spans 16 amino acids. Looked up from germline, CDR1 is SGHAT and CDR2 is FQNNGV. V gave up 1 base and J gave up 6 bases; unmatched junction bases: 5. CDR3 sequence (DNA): TGTGCCAGCAGCTTAGGAGTGGGACAGGTTAATTCACCCCTCCACTTT. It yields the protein CASSLGVGQVNSPLHF. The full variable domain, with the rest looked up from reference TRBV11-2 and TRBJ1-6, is EAGVAQSPRYKIIEKRQSVAFWCNPISGHATLYWYQQILGQGPKLLIQFQNNGVVDDSQLPKDRFSAERLKGVDSTLKIQPAKLEDSAVYLCASSLGVGQVNSPLHFGNGTRLTVT.

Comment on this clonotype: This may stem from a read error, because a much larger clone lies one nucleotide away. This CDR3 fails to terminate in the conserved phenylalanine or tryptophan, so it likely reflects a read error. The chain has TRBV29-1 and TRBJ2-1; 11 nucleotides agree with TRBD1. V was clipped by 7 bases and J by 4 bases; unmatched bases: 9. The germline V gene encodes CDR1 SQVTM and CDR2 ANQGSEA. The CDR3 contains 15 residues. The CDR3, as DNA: TGCAGCGCGGACAGGGGGCGAGCTTCTTACAATGAGCAGTTCCTC. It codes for CSADRGRASYNEQFL.

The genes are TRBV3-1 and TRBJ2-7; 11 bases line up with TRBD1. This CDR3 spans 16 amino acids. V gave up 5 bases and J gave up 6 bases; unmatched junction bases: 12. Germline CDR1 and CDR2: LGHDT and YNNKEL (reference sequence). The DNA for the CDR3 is TGTGCCAGCAGCATGGGGCGAGGGACAGGGGGACTCGAGCAGTACTTC. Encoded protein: CASSMGRGTGGLEQYF.

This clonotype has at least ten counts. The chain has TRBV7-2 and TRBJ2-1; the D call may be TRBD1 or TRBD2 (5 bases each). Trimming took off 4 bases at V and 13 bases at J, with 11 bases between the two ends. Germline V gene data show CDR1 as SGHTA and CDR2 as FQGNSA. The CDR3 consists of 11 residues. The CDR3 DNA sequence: TGTGCCAGCAGCTCTTCGGGACCTCAGTTCTTC. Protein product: CASSSSGPQFF.

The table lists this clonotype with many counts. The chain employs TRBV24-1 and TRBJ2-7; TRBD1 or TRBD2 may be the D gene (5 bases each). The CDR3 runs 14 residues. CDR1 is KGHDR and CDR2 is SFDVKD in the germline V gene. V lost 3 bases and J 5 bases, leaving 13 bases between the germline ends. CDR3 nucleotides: TGTGCCACCAGTGATCCGGGACCGGAGGACGAGCAGTACTTC. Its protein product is CATSDPGPEDEQYF.

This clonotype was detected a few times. The CDR3 here is CASSTQGDSYEQYF. CDR3 nucleotide sequence: TGTGCCAGCAGCACACAGGGGGACTCCTACGAGCAGTACTTC. The gene calls are TRBV3-1 and TRBJ2-7, with TRBD1 matching over 8 bases. The germline gives CDR1 LGHDT, CDR2 YNNKEL (reference sequence). This CDR3 spans 14 amino acids. Unmatched junction bases numbered 3, after V lost 5 bases and J lost 0 bases.

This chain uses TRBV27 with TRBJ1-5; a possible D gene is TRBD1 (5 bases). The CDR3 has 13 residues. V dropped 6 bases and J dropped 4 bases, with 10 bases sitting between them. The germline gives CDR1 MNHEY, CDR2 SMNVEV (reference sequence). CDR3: CASSPAGNQPQHF. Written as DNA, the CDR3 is TGTGCCAGCAGCCCCGCAGGGAATCAGCCCCAGCATTTT.

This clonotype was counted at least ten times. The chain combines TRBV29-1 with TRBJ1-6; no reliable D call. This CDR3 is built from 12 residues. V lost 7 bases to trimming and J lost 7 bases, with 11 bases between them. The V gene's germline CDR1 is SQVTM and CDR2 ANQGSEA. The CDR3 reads CSASDGNSPLHF. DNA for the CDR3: TGCAGCGCCTCGGACGGGAATTCACCCCTCCACTTT.

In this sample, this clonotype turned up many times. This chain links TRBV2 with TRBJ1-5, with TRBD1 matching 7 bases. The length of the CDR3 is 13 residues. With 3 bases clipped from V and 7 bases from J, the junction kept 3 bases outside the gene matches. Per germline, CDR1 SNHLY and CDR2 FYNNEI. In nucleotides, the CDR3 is TGTGCCAGCAGTGAGACAGGGAAACAGCCCCAGCATTTT. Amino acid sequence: CASSETGKQPQHF.

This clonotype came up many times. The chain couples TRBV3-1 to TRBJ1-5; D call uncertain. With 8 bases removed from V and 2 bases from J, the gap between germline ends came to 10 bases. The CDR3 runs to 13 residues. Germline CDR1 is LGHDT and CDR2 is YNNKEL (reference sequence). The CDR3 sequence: CASGLDGNQPQHF. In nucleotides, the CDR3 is TGTGCCAGCGGACTGGACGGCAATCAGCCCCAGCATTTT.

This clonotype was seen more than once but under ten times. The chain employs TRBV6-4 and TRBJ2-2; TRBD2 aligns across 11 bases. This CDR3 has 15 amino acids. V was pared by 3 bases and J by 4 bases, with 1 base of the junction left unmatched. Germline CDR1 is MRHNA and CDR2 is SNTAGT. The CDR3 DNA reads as TGTGCCAGCAGTGAGCTAGCGGGAGGCACCGGGGAGCTGTTTTTT. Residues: CASSELAGGTGELFF.

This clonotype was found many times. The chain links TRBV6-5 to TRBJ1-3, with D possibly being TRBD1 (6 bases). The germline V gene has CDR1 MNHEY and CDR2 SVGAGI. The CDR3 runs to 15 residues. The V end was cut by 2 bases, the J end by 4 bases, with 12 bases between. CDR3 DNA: TGTGCCAGCAGTTACAATTCGGGGGCGGGAAACACCATATATTTT. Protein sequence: CASSYNSGAGNTIYF.

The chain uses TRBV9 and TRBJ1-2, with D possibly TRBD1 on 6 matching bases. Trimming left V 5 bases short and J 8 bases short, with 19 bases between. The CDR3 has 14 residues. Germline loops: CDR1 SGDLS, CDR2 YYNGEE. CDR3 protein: CASSLTGGGWGYTF. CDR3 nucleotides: TGTGCCAGCAGTCTGACTGGTGGGGGCTGGGGCTACACCTTC.

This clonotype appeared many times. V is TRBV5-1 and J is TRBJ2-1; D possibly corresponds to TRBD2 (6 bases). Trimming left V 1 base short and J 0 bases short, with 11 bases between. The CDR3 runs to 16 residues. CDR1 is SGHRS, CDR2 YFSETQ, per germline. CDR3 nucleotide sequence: TGCGCCAGCAGCTTGAGGGAGGCCTCCTCCTACAATGAGCAGTTCTTC. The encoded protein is CASSLREASSYNEQFF.

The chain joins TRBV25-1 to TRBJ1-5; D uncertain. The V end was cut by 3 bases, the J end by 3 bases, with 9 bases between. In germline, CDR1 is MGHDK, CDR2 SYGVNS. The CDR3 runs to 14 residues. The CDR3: CASSDTGNNQPQHF. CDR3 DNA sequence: TGTGCCAGCAGTGACACGGGGAACAATCAGCCCCAGCATTTT.

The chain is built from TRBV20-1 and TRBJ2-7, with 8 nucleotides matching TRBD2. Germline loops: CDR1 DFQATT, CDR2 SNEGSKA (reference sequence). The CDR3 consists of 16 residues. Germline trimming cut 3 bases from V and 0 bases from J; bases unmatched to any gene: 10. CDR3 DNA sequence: TGCAGTGCTAGCCCTCTAGCGGGTCGGGGCTCCTACGAGCAGTACTTC. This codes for CSASPLAGRGSYEQYF.

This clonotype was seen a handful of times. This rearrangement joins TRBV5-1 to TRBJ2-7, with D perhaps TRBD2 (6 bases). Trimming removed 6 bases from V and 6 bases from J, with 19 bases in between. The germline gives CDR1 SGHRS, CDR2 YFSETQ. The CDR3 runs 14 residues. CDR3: CASNSIAESGEQYF. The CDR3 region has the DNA TGCGCCAGCAATTCTATAGCGGAATCGGGCGAGCAGTACTTC. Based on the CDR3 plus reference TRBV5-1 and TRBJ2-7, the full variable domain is KAGVTQTPRYLIKTRGQQVTLSCSPISGHRSVSWYQQTPGQGLQFLFEYFSETQRNKGNFPGRFSGRQFSNSRSEMNVSTLELGDSALYLCASNSIAESGEQYFGPGTRLTVT.

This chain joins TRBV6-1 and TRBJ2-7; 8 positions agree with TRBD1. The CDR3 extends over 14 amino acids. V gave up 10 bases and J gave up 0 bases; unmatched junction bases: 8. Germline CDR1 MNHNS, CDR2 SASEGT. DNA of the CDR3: TGTGCCACCACGAAGGACAGGGACTCCTACGAGCAGTACTTC. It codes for CATTKDRDSYEQYF.

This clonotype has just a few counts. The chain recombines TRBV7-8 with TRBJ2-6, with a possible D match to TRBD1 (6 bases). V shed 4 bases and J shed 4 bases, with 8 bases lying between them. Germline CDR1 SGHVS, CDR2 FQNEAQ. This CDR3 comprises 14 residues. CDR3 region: CASSWGPGANVLTF. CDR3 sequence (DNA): TGTGCCAGCAGCTGGGGGCCCGGGGCCAACGTCCTGACTTTC.

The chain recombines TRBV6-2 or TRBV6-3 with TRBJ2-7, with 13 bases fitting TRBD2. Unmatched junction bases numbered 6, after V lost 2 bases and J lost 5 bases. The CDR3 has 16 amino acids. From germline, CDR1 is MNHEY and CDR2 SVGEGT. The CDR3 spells CASSYRLAGGIDEQYF. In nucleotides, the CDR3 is TGTGCCAGCAGTTACCGACTAGCGGGAGGAATAGACGAGCAGTACTTC.